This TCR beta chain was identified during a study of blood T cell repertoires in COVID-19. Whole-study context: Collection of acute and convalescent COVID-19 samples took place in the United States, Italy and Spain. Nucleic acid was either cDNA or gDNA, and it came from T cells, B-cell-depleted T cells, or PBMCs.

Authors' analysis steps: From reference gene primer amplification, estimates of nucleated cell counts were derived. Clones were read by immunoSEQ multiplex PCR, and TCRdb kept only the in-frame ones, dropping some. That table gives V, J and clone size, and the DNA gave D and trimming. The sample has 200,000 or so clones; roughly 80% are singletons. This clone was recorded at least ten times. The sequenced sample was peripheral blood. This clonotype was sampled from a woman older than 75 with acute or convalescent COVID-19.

The DNA of the CDR3 is TGTGCCTGGAGGGCATTGACAGGGAGTGGGTCACCCCTCCACTTT. Its protein product is CAWRALTGSGSPLHF. The chain couples TRBV30 to TRBJ1-6; 7 bases line up with TRBD1. The CDR3 runs to 15 residues. V lost 3 bases, J lost 10 bases, and 12 bases stayed unmatched. The germline V gene encodes CDR1 GTSNPN and CDR2 SVGIG (reference sequence).